This T cell receptor beta chain was recorded in a study of chemoradiotherapy in HPV16-positive cancers. Whole-study results and caveats: The functional HPV-specific definition rests on just a couple of HPV16-positive patients.

V lost 1 base to trimming and J lost 2 bases, with 13 bases between them. This CDR3 is 15 amino acids long. Per the germline V gene, CDR1 is SGHRS and CDR2 is YFSETQ. In regard to this clone: Its antigen is undetermined.

Assay used: immunoSEQ multiplex PCR; TCRdb lists only in-frame clones, some missing. Counted here are 30,000 to 40,000 clones, approximately 92% occurring once; the ten biggest clones make up 3.6%. This clonotype was obtained from a human donor with HPV-associated anogenital cancer. The specimen was blood, collected from a patient who underwent chemoradiotherapy. This chain joins TRBV5-1 and TRBJ2-7; D possibly corresponds to TRBD2 (7 bases). Here the CDR3 DNA reads TGCGCCAGCAGCTTGCATACAGGGACTACCTACGAGCAGTACTTC. Translated: CASSLHTGTTYEQYF.